Listed below are T cell receptor beta chains from one sample, sequenced in a study of cytomegalovirus exposure and HLA in healthy donors. Profiling relied on immunoSEQ multiplex PCR, and the TCRdb table lists in-frame clones only, not all of them. The table for this sample gives around 70,000 clones. Input material: PBMCs. The receptors stem from a woman between 40 and 50 years old in good health and CMV-seropositive. CDR3s include the opening cysteine and the closing phenylalanine or tryptophan.

v_gene	j_gene	CDR3aa
TRBV6-5	TRBJ1-2	CASSLTVTHGYTF
TRBV6-1	TRBJ1-2	CASSEVGPRDLGYYGYTF
TRBV7-8	TRBJ2-7	CASSFRGRTAKQYF
TRBV18	TRBJ2-7	CASSPASGGYEQYF
TRBV10-3	TRBJ1-1	CAISEGGVNTEAFF
TRBV9	TRBJ2-7	CASSVKREPYEQYF
TRBV10-3	TRBJ2-7	CAISEIQGAAYEQYF
TRBV4-1	TRBJ2-7	CASSLRTGNYEQYF
TRBV27	TRBJ1-1	CASRLGQGIPEAFF
TRBV19	TRBJ2-1	CASSISGAGGYNEQFF
TRBV25-1	TRBJ1-1	CASGTGLTEAFF
TRBV4-2	-	CASSQNDRAGAEQYF
TRBV5-4	TRBJ2-7	CASSRLAGHSYEQYF
TRBV5-1	TRBJ2-1	CASSFAGRGRGYNEQFF
TRBV5-1	TRBJ1-2	CASSPERDSYGYTF
TRBV19	TRBJ2-7	CASSTSGRGSYEQYF
TRBV2	TRBJ2-5	CASSATSGGGETQYF
TRBV10-3	TRBJ1-6	CAISTLDRGNSPLHF
TRBV30	TRBJ2-1	CAWSGGTSGIEREQFF
TRBV18	TRBJ2-7	CASSPPVYETGGRHEQYF
TRBV2	TRBJ2-1	CASIGQEGGNEQFF
TRBV11-2	TRBJ2-4	CASSFSGSGNIQYF
TRBV5-1	TRBJ1-2	CASSLAEGQGNGYTF
TRBV6-4	TRBJ1-5	CASSDNGGTNQPQHF
TRBV11-2	TRBJ2-1	CASSLVFGLAQSYEQFF
TRBV5-1	TRBJ2-7	CASSAGLAGRREQYF
TRBV28	TRBJ2-7	CASSLPGYEQYF
TRBV7-3	TRBJ2-1	CASSLQGAFDNEQFF
TRBV5-4	TRBJ2-6	CASSEGLAGASSGANVLTF
TRBV18	TRBJ1-1	CASSSTGEYTEAFF
TRBV5-1	TRBJ1-3	CASSSAGITGNTIYF
TRBV7-3	TRBJ1-6	CASSTGTGNSPLHF